Detailed here is one TCR beta chain. The germline CDR1 and CDR2 sequences are LNHDA and SQIVND (reference sequence). The CDR3 totals 16 residues. Trimming took 4 bases from V and 4 from J; bases not matched to a gene: 9. This specimen belongs to a study of blood T cell repertoires in COVID-19. The overall study: Acute-phase and convalescent COVID-19 samples originated in the United States, Italy and Spain. PBMCs, B-cell-depleted T cells, or T cells were the source of the cDNA or gDNA that made up the material.

Clones were sequenced by immunoSEQ multiplex PCR, and TCRdb holds only the in-frame ones, with some missing. Here the sample spans roughly 120,000 clones, roughly nine tenths being singletons. This sequence was found in a human donor with active COVID-19. The donor label of this sample is uncertain. The chain uses TRBV19 and TRBJ1-2; 10 bases align to TRBD1. Sequenced material: peripheral blood. CDR3 nucleotides: TGTGCCAGTAGTACAGGGACAGGGGTTTCGAGCTATGGCTACACCTTC. It translates to CASSTGTGVSSYGYTF. Using reference TRBV19 and TRBJ1-2 for the parts outside the CDR3, the full variable domain is DGGITQSPKYLFRKEGQNVTLSCEQNLNHDAMYWYRQDPGQGLRLIYYSQIVNDFQKGDIAEGYSVSREKKESFPLTVTSAQKNPTAFYLCASSTGTGVSSYGYTFGSGTRLTVV.